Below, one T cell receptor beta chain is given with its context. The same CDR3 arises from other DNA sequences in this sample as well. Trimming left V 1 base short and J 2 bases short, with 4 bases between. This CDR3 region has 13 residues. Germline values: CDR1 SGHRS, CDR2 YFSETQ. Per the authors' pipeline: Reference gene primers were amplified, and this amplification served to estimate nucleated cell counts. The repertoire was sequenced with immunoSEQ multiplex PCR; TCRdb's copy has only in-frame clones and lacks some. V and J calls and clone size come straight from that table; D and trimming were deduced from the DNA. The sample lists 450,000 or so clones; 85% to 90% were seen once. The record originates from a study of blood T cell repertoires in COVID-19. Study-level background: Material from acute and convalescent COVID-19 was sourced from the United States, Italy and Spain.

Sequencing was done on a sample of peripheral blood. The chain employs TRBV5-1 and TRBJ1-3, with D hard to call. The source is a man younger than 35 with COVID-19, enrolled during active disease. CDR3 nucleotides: TGCGCCAGCAGCTTGCCCACTGGAAACACCATATATTTT. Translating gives CASSLPTGNTIYF.